This TCR beta chain emerged from a study of T-cell memory formation after mild COVID-19 (dated by TCRdb to the early 2020s). Regarding the research as a whole: TCR sequence clusters from the two donors were largely donor specific. T-cell clones expanding and contracting after mild COVID-19 in two donors were tracked by longitudinal TCRalpha and TCRbeta repertoire sequencing. The cohort comprised two young, previously healthy adult volunteers, one female and one male.

The sequencer was an Illumina NovaSeq 6000. TCRalpha and TCRbeta cDNA libraries were constructed by 5'RACE with constant-segment primers, with sample barcodes and unique molecular identifiers being introduced. RNA was extracted from every sample with Trizol reagent. Amplification of the libraries took two PCR steps, and the second step added a second sample barcode plus Illumina TruSeq adapters. The libraries were sequenced on an Illumina NovaSeq using 2 x 150 bp paired-end reads. Processing in the source paper ran as follows. Demultiplexing of reads and collapsing into UMI-guided consensus sequences were performed with migec v1.2.7. Using mixcr v2.1.11, UMI consensuses were aligned to TRA and TRB V and J templates and then assembled into clonotypes. Clonotypes were classified as expanded or contracted when called significant by both edgeR and NoisET, with noise models trained on biological replicates. For edgeR calls, the thresholds were a false discovery rate-adjusted p below 0.01 and a log2 fold-change of 1. As an exploratory analysis of dynamics, max-normalized trajectories of the 1000 most abundant clonotypes were examined by PCA with hierarchical clustering. The CD4 or CD8 phenotype of responding clones was assigned using the separately sequenced CD4+ and CD8+ repertoires. TCRdb took the public reads, trimmed them with fastp at Q25, ran MiXCR for clone calling and kept in-frame beta chains. Duplicate CDR3 protein sequences are folded into a single record with the most common DNA and genes. TCRdb, not the original authors, processed these V and J calls. For this sample there are around 190,000 distinct CDR3 sequences; around a sixth appear just once. The ten top clones hold 3.5% to 5% of the sample.

The trim is 1 base for V and 2 bases for J, with a gap of 8 bases between the germline ends. Reading the germline V gene (reference sequence) gives CDR1 DFQATT and CDR2 SNEGSKA. Including the terminal cysteine and phenylalanine, the CDR3 comprises 14 residues. The read is trimmed to its CDR3 DNA, 42 bases read in frame from base 1. This clonotype was observed a few times. There is no known antigen for this receptor. Base-call qualities are not available, and no considerably larger clone is one nucleotide away. Ficoll-Paque density gradient centrifugation was used to isolate PBMCs. Here is what the overall study found, with its caveats: The study included only a couple of mild cases, and larger cohorts that include severe cases with pre-infection samples were judged to be necessary. Clones that contracted from day 15 to 85 showed balanced CD4/CD8 phenotypes, whereas a second wave of clones that expanded from day 15 to 37 leaned towards CD4+. The second-wave clones that peaked on day 37 were not confirmed to be SARS-CoV-2 specific. The detection of some responding clones in pre-infection memory suggests that pre-existing cross-reactive memory T cells joined the SARS-CoV-2 response. Contracting CD4+ clones turned up mainly in the CM and EM memory subsets, whereas EMRA was where CD8+ clones were enriched.

The sequence came from a man aged 18-30 years who had mild COVID-19 (a few samples of this study predate the infection). The sample titles of this study are shuffled in the database, so cell type and time point are left out; the donor was told from shared clones. The chain is encoded by TRBV20-1 joined to TRBJ2-2; the D gene is possibly TRBD1 or TRBD2, each agreeing over 6 bases. The material sequenced was PBMCs or a T cell subset sorted from them (not recorded which). The CDR3 reads as follows: CSARAGGNTGELFF. The DNA sequence is given as TGCAGTGCTAGAGCCGGGGGCAACACCGGGGAGCTGTTTTTT.